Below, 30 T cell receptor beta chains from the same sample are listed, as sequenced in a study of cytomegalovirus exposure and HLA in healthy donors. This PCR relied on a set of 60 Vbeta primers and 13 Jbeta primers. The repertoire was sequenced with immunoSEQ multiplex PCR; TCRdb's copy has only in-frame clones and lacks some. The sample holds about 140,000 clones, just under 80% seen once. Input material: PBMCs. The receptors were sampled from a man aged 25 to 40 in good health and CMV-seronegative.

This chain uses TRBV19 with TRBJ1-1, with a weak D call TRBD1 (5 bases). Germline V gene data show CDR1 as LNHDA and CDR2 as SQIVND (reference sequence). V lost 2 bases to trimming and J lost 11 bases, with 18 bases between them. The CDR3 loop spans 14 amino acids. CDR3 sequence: CASSIRGSHAAAFF. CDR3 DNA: TGTGCCAGTAGTATACGGGGGAGCCACGCAGCCGCTTTCTTT.

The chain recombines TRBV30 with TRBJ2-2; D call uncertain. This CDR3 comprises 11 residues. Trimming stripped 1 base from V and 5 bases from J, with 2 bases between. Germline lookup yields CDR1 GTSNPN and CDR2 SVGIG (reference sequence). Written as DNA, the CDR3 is TGTGCCTGGAGTGCGACCGGGGAGCTGTTTTTT. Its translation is CAWSATGELFF. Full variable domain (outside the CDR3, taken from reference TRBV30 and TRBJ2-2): SQTIHQWPATLVQPVGSPLSLECTVEGTSNPNLYWYRQAAGRGLQLLFYSVGIGQISSEVPQNLSASRPQDRQFILSSKKLLLSDSGFYLCAWSATGELFFGEGSRLTVL.

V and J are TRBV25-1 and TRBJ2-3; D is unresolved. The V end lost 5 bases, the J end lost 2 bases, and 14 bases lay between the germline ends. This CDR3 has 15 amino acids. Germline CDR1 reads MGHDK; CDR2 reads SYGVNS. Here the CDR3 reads CASSTLESFTDTQYF. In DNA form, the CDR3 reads TGTGCCAGCAGTACTCTCGAGTCCTTCACAGATACGCAGTATTTT. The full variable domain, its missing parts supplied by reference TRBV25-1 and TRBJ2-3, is EADIYQTPRYLVIGTGKKITLECSQTMGHDKMYWYQQDPGMELHLIHYSYGVNSTEKGDLSSESTVSRIRTEHFPLTLESARPSHTSQYLCASSTLESFTDTQYFGPGTRLTVL.

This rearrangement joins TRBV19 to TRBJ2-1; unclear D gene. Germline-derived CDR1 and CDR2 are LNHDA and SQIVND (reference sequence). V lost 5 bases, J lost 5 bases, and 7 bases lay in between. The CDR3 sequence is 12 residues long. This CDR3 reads CASSGPDNEQFF. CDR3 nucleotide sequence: TGTGCCAGTAGTGGTCCGGACAATGAGCAGTTCTTC.

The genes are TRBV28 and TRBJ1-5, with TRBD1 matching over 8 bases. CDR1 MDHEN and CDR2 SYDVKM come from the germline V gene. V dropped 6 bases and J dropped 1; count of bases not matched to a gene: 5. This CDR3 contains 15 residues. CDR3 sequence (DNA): TGTGCCAGCAGGGGGCAGGGGGCGAGCAATCAGCCCCAGCATTTT. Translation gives CASRGQGASNQPQHF. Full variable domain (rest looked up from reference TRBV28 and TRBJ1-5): DVKVTQSSRYLVKRTGEKVFLECVQDMDHENMFWYRQDPGLGLRLIYFSYDVKMKEKGDIPEGYSVSREKKERFSLILESASTNQTSMYLCASRGQGASNQPQHFGDGTRLSIL.

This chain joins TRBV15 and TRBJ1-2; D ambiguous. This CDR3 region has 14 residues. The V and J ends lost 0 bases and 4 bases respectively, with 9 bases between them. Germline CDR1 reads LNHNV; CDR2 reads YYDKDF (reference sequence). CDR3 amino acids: CATSRDRSSYGYTF. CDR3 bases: TGTGCCACCAGCAGAGATAGGAGCAGCTATGGCTACACCTTC.

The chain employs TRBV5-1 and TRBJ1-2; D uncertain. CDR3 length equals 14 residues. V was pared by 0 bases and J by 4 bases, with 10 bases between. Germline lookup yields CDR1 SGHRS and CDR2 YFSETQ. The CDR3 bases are TGCGCCAGCAGCTTGGGGGTAACGGGCTATGGCTACACCTTC. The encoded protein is CASSLGVTGYGYTF.

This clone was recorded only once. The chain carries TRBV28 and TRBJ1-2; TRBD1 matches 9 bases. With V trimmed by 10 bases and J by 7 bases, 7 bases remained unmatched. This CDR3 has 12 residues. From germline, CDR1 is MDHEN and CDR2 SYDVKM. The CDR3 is CATHRGLGGYTF. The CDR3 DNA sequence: TGTGCCACCCACAGGGGGCTGGGTGGCTACACCTTC.

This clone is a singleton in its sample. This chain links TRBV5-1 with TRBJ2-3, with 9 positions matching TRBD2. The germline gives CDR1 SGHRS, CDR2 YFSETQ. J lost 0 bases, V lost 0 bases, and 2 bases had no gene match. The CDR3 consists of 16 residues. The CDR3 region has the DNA TGCGCCAGCAGCTTGGGCGGGGGGGCAAGCACAGATACGCAGTATTTT. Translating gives CASSLGGGASTDTQYF.

CDR3 sequence: CASSLTDRGDTQYF. The CDR3, as DNA: TGTGCCAGCAGCTTAACCGATAGGGGAGATACGCAGTATTTT. V and J are TRBV7-2 and TRBJ2-3; tentatively, D is TRBD1 (5 bases). Per the germline V gene, CDR1 is SGHTA and CDR2 is FQGNSA. V gave up 2 bases and J gave up 5 bases, with 11 bases separating them. The CDR3 length is 14 residues.

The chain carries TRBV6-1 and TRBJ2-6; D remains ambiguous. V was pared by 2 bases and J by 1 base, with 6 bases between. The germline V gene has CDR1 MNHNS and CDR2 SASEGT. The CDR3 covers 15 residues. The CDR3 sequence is CASSESTSGANVLTF. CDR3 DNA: TGTGCCAGCAGTGAATCTACGTCTGGGGCCAACGTCCTGACTTTC.

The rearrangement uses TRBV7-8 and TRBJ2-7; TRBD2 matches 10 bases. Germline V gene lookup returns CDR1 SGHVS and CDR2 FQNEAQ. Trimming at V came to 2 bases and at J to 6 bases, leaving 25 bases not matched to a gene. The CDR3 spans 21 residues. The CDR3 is CASSLFRLAGLAGDSIFEQYF. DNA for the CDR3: TGTGCCAGCAGCTTATTTCGCTTAGCAGGGCTAGCGGGAGACTCGATTTTCGAGCAGTACTTC.

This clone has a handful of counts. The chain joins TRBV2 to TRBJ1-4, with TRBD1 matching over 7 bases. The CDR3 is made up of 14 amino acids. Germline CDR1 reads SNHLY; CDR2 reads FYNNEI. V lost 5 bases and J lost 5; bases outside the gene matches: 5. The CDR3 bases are TGTGCCAGCAGTCCGGGACAGCCCAATGAAAAACTGTTTTTT. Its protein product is CASSPGQPNEKLFF.

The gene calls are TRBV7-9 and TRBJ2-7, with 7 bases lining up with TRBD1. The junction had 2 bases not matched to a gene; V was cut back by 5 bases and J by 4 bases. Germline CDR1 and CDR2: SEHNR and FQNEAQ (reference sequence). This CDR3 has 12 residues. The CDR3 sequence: CASSQTGYEQYF. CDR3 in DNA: TGTGCCAGCAGCCAGACAGGGTACGAGCAGTACTTC. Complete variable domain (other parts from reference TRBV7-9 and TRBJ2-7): DTGVSQNPRHKITKRGQNVTFRCDPISEHNRLYWYRQTLGQGPEFLTYFQNEAQLEKSRLLSDRFSAERPKGSFSTLEIQRTEQGDSAMYLCASSQTGYEQYFGPGTRLTVT.

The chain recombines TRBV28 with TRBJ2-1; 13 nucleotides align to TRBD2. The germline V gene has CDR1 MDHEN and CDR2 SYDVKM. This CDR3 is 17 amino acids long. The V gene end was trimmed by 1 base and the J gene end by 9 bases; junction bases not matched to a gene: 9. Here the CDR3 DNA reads TGTGCCAGCAGTTTATCTGAAGGGACTAGCGGGGTGGTTGAGCAGTTCTTC. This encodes CASSLSEGTSGVVEQFF.

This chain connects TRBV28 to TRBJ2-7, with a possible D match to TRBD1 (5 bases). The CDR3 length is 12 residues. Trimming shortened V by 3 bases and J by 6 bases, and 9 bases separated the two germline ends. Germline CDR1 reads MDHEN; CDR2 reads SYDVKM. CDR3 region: CASSFEGVEQYF. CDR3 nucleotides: TGTGCCAGCAGTTTTGAAGGGGTCGAGCAGTACTTC.

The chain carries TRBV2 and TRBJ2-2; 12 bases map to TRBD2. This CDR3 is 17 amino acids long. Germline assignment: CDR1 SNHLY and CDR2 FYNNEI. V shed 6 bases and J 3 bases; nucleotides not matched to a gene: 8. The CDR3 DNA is TGTGCCAGCAGAAAGGCTAGCGGGGGGGGGTACACCGGGGAGCTGTTTTTT. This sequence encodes CASRKASGGGYTGELFF.

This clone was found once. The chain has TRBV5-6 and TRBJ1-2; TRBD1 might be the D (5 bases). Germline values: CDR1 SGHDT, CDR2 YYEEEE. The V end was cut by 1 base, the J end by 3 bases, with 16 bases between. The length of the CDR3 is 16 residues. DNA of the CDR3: TGTGCCAGCAGCTTGCCTGTCAGTCGGGGGGACTATGGCTACACCTTC. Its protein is CASSLPVSRGDYGYTF.

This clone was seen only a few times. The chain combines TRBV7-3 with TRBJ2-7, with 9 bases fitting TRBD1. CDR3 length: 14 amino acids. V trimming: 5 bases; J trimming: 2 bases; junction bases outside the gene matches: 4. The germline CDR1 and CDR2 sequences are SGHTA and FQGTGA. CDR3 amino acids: CASSPWTGAYEQYF. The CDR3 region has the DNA TGTGCCAGCAGCCCGTGGACAGGGGCCTACGAGCAGTACTTC.

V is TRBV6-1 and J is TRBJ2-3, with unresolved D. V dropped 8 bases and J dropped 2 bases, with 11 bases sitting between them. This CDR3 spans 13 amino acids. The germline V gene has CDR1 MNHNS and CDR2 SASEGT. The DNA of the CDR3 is TGTGCCAGCTTTGGCACATACACAGATACGCAGTATTTT. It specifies CASFGTYTDTQYF.

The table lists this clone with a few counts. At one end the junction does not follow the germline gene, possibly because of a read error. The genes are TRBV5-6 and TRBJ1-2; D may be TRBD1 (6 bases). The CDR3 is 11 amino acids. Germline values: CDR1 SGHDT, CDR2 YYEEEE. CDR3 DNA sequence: TGTGCCAGCAGCCGGACAGATGGCTACCCCTTC. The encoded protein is CASSRTDGYPF.

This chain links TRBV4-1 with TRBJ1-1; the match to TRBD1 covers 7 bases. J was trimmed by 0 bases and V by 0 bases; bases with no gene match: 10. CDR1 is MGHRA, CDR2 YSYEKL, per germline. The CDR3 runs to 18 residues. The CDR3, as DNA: TGCGCCAGCAGCCAAGATAGGTGGCAGGGGGGCATGAACACTGAAGCTTTCTTT. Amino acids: CASSQDRWQGGMNTEAFF.

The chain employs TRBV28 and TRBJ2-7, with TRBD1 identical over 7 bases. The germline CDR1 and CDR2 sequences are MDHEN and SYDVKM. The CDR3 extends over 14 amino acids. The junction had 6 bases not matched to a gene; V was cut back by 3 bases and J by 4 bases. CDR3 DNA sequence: TGTGCCAGCAGTTTTGAGGGGGCTCCGTACGAGCAGTACTTC. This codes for CASSFEGAPYEQYF.

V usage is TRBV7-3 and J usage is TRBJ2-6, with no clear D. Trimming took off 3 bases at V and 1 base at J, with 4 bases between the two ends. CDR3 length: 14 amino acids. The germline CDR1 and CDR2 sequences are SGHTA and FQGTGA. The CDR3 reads CASSLESGANVLTF. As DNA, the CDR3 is TGTGCCAGCAGCTTGGAGTCTGGGGCCAACGTCCTGACTTTC.

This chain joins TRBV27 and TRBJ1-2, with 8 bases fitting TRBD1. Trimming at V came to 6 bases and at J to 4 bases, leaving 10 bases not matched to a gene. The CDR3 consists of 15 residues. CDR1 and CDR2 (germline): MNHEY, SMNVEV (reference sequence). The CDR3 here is CASSEAGGAGYGYTF. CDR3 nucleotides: TGTGCCAGCAGCGAGGCAGGGGGCGCGGGCTATGGCTACACCTTC.

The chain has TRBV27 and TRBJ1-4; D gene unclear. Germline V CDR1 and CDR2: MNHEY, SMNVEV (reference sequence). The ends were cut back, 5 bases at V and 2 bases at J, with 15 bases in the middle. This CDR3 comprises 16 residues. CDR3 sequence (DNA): TGTGCCAGCAGTCTAACCCCTCGGCGGACTAATGAAAAACTGTTTTTT. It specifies CASSLTPRRTNEKLFF.

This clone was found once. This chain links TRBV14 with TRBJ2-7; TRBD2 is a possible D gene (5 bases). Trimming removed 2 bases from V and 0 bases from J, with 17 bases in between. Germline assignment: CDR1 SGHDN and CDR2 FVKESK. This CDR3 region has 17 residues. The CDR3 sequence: CASSQKYSGMSSYEQYF. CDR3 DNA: TGTGCCAGCAGCCAAAAGTATTCGGGGATGAGCTCCTACGAGCAGTACTTC.

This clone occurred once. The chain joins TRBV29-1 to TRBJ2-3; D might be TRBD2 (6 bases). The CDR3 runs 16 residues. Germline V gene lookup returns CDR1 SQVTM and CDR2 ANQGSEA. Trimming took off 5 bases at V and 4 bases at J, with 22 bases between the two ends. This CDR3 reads CSVPLFSKEGADTQYF. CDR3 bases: TGCAGCGTTCCCCTTTTTAGCAAGGAGGGTGCAGATACGCAGTATTTT.

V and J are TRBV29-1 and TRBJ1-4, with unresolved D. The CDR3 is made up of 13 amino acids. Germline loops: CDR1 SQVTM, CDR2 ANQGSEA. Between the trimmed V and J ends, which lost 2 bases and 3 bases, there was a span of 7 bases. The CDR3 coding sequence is TGCAGCGTTGAACGGTCGGCTAATGAAAAACTGTTTTTT. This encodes CSVERSANEKLFF.

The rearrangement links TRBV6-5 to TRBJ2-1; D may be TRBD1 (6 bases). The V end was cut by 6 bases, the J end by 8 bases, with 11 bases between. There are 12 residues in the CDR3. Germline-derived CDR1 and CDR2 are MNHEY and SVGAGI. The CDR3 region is CASRRGIYEQFF. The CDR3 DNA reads TGTGCCAGCAGGAGGGGGATCTATGAGCAGTTCTTC.